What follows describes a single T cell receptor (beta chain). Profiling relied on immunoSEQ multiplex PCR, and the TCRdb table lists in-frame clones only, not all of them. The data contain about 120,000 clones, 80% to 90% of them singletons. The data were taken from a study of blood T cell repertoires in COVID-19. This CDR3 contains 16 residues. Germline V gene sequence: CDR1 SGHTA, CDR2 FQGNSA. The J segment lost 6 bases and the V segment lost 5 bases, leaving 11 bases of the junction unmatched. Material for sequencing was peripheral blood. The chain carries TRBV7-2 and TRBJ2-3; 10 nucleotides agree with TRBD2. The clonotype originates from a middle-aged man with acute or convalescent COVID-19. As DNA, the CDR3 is TGTGCCAGCAGCCTCACCGGGACTAGCGCCGGTGATACGCAGTATTTT. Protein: CASSLTGTSAGDTQYF.